The T cell receptor (beta chain) under discussion was sequenced for a study of blood T cell repertoires in COVID-19. Study at large: COVID-19 samples collected from the United States, Italy and Spain covered acute and convalescent phases. PBMCs, B-cell-depleted T cells, or T cells provided the cDNA or gDNA that made up the material.

The CDR3 length is 15 residues. With 0 bases removed from V and 7 bases from J, the gap between germline ends came to 13 bases. Germline loops: CDR1 SGHAT, CDR2 FQDESV (reference sequence). How the authors handled the data: Reference gene primer amplification in the assay estimated nucleated cell counts. Only in-frame clones appear in the TCRdb table, and some are missing; sequencing was by immunoSEQ multiplex PCR. V, J and clone size were drawn from that table, and D and trimming were deduced from the DNA. In the table there are 200,000 to 250,000 clones, roughly nine tenths of which are singletons.

What was sequenced was peripheral blood. The J gene is TRBJ1-3, the V gene TRBV11-1; maybe TRBD1 (5 bases). This clonotype was sampled from a woman in her late teens or twenties who had recovered from COVID-19. The CDR3 DNA reads TGTGCCAGCAGCTTAGCGGACACGAGAGCCAACACCATATATTTT. The encoded protein is CASSLADTRANTIYF.